This T cell receptor beta chain was found in a study of blood T cell repertoires in COVID-19. Across the study: PBMCs, B-cell-depleted T cells, or T cells provided the cDNA or gDNA that made up the material.

Germline loops: CDR1 MNHEY, CDR2 SVGEGT. Germline trimming cut 5 bases from V and 4 bases from J; bases unmatched to any gene: 8. The CDR3 runs 15 residues. Only in-frame clones appear in the TCRdb table, and some are missing; sequencing was by immunoSEQ multiplex PCR. The sample yields about 47,000 clones, over 80% seen once. Sequenced: peripheral blood. V usage is TRBV6-2 or TRBV6-3 and J usage is TRBJ2-7, with 10 bases identical to TRBD2. This TCR derives from a man between 70 and 80 years old with active COVID-19. For the CDR3, the DNA is TGTGCCAGCAGTCCCAGCGGGGGGGCGGCATACGAGCAGTACTTC. Encoded protein: CASSPSGGAAYEQYF.